What follows describes a single T cell receptor beta chain. The sample is drawn from a study of blood T cell repertoires in COVID-19. The CDR3 consists of 11 residues. V lost 5 bases and J lost 7, with 9 bases in between. Germline CDR1 and CDR2: SNHLY and FYNNEI. Data came from immunoSEQ multiplex PCR; TCRdb stores just in-frame clones and leaves some out. The sample carries some 240,000 clones, around 83% recorded once. The receptor's source is a woman of 80 years or more with acute or convalescent COVID-19. This chain connects TRBV2 to TRBJ2-7, with TRBD1 as a possible D gene (5 bases). The specimen was peripheral blood. The DNA of the CDR3 is TGTGCCAGCAGTCAGGGTGGAGAGCAGTACTTC. Amino acid sequence: CASSQGGEQYF.